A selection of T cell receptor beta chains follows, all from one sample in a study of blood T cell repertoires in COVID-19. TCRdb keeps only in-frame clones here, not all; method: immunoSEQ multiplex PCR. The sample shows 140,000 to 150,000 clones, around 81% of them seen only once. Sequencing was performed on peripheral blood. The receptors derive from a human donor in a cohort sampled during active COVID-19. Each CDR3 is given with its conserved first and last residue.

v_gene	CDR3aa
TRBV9	CASSVGGAANYGYTF
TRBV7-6	CASSPLGGSGSPSSYEQYF
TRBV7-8	CASSLGRGGALYEQYF
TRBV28	CASRTGGLETQYF
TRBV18	CASSPGTGPYYEQYF
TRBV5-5	CASSPTGTGVSGANVLTF
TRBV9	CASSVGTAGANVLTF
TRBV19	CASTPADRGSHQPQHF
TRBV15	CATSRAGTGRNTEAFF
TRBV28	CASSFGGGGQTASKPYEQYF
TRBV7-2	CASSLAHYYEQYF
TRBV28	CASSQWTSGRVQETQYF
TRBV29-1	CSGVTGAIEEAFF
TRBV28	CASSLRLASTDTQYF
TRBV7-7	CASSPGGGADTQYF
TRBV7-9	CASSLVAGRGAFF
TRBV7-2	CASSLEPGLAGAVEQFF
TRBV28	CAVPEQNTGELFF
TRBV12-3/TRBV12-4	CASRHHTDTQYF
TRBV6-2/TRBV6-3	CASSYNINYEQYF
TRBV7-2	CASSPPGHEGETQYF
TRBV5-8	CASSPGSSQETQYF
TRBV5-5	CASSLAGGNIQYF
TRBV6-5	CASYGRGGREQYF
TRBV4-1	CASSQAGLTGQTDTQYF
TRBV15	CATSRAGESFAEQYF
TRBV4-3	CASSQPGQREGSEQFF
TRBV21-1	CASSKKRTYEQYF
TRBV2	CASSGEGVTNEKLFF
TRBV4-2	CASSPYGVSQNTEAFF
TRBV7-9	CASSLAGGAEQYF
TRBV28	CASSFNPVNRPQHF
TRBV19	CASSIFLGQGGTEAFF
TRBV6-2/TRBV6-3	CASSYSKIAGGAYEQYF
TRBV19	CASGRRGVNYGYTF
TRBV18	CASSPSTLGGYEQYF
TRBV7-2	CASSYTQGGTGELFF
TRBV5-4	CASSTLSGTSGRWGGYEQYF
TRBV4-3	CASSQDRGGSKNEQFF
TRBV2	CASREGTAHQPQHF
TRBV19	CASSIQGQGEYGYTF
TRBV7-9	CASSHPSGTNEQFF
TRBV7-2	CASSYGGSEQYF
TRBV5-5	CASSPGQRNTEAFF
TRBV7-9	CASSLAYGVANEKLFF
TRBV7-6	CASSPGTGGILFF
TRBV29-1	CSVEPGLAGRTGELFF
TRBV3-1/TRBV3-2	CASSIGGREQYF